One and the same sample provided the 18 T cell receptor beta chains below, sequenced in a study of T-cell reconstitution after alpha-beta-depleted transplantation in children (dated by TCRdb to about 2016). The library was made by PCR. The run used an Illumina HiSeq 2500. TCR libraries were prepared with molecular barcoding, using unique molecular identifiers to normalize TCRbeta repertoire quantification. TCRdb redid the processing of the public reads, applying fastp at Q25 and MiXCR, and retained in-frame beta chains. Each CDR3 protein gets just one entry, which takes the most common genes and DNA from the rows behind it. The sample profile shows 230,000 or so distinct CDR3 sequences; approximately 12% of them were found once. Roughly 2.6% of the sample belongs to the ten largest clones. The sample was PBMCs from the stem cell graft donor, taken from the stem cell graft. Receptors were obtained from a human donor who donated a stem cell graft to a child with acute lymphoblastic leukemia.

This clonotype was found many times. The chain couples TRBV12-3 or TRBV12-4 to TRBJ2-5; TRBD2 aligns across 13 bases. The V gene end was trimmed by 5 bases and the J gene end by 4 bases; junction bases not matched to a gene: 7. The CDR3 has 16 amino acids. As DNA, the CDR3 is TGTGCCAGCAGTGTTGGGACTAGCGGGGTCGGAGAGACCCAGTACTTC. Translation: CASSVGTSGVGETQYF.

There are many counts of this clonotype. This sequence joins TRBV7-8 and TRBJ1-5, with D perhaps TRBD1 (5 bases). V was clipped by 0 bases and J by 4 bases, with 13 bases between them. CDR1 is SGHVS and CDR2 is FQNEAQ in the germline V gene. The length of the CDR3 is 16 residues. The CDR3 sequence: CASSLARGDPNQPQHF. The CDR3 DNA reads TGTGCCAGCAGCTTAGCGCGGGGGGATCCGAATCAGCCCCAGCATTTT.

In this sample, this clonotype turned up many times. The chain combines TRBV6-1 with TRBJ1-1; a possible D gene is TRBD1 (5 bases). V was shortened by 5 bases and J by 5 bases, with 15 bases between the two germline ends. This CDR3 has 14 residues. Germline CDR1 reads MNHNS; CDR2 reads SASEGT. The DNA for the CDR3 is TGTGCCAGCAGTCTTACGTGGGGGAATACTGAAGCTTTCTTT. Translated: CASSLTWGNTEAFF.

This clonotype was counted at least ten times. CDR3 coding DNA: TGTGCCAGCAGTGAAGAAAGCCAAGAGACCCAGTACTTC. Encoded protein: CASSEESQETQYF. J is TRBJ2-5 and V is TRBV28, with no clear D. CDR1 is MDHEN and CDR2 is SYDVKM in the germline V gene. The V end lost 5 bases, the J end lost 1 base, and 8 bases lay between the germline ends. The CDR3 covers 13 residues. The complete variable domain, with remaining parts taken from reference TRBV28 and TRBJ2-5, reads DVKVTQSSRYLVKRTGEKVFLECVQDMDHENMFWYRQDPGLGLRLIYFSYDVKMKEKGDIPEGYSVSREKKERFSLILESASTNQTSMYLCASSEESQETQYFGPGTRLLVL.

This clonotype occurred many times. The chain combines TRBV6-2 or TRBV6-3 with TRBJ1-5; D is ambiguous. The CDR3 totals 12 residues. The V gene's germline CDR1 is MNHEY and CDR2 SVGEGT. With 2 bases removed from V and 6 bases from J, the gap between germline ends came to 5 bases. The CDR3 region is CASSYGSQPQHF. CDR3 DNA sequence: TGTGCCAGCAGTTACGGGTCTCAGCCCCAGCATTTT.

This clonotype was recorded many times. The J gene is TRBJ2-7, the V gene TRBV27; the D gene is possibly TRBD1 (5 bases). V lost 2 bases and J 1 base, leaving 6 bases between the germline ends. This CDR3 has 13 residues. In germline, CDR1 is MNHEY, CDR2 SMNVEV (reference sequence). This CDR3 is CASSLQGSYEQYF. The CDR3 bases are TGTGCCAGCAGTTTACAGGGTTCCTACGAGCAGTACTTC.

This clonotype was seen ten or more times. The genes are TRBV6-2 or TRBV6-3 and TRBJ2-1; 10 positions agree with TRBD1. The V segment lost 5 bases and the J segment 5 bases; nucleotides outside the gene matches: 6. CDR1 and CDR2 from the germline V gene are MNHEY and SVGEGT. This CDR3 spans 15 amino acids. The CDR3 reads CASSARDRGHNEQFF. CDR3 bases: TGTGCCAGCAGTGCCCGGGACAGGGGTCACAATGAGCAGTTCTTC.

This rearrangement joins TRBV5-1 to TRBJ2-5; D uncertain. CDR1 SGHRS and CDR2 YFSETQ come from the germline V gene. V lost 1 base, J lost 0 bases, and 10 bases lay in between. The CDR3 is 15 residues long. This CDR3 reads CASSLYGPNQETQYF. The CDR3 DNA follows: TGCGCCAGCAGCTTGTACGGCCCGAACCAAGAGACCCAGTACTTC.

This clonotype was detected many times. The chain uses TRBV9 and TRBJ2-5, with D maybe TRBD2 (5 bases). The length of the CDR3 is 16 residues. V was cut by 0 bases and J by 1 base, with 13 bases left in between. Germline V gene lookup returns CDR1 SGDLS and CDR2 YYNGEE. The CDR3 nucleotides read TGTGCCAGCAGCGTAGGATTGAGGGCAAGCCAAGAGACCCAGTACTTC. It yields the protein CASSVGLRASQETQYF.

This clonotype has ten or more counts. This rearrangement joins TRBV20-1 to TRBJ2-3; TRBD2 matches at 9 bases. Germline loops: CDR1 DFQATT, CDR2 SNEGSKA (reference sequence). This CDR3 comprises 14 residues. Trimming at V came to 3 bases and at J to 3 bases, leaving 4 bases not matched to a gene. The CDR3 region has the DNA TGCAGTGCTAGCCAGACTAGCGGTACAGATACGCAGTATTTT. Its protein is CSASQTSGTDTQYF.

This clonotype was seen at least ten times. The CDR3 reads CASSTVISGVAYNEQFF. The CDR3 bases are TGCGCCAGCAGCACGGTAATCTCGGGGGTTGCCTACAATGAGCAGTTCTTC. The rearrangement uses TRBV5-1 and TRBJ2-1; D perhaps matches TRBD2 (6 bases). In germline, CDR1 is SGHRS, CDR2 YFSETQ. The ends were cut back, 4 bases at V and 2 bases at J, with 19 bases in the middle. The length of the CDR3 is 17 residues.

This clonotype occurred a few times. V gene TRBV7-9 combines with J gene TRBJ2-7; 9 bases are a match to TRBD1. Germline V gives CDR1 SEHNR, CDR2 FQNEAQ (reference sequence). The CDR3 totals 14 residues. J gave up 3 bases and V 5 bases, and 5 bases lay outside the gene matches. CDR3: CASSAGTGNYEQYF. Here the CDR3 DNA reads TGTGCCAGCAGCGCCGGGACAGGGAACTACGAGCAGTACTTC.

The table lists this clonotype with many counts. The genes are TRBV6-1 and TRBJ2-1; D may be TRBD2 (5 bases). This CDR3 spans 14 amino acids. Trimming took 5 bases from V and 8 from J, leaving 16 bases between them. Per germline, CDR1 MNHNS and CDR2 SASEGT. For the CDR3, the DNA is TGTGCCAGCAGTCCCGCGGAGGCGGCGTATGAGCAGTTCTTC. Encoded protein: CASSPAEAAYEQFF.

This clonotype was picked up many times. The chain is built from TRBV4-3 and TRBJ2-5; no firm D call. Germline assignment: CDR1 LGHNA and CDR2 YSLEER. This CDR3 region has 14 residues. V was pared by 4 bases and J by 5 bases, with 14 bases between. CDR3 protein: CASSPQWGRETQYF. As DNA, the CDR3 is TGCGCCAGCAGCCCCCAGTGGGGTCGGGAGACCCAGTACTTC.

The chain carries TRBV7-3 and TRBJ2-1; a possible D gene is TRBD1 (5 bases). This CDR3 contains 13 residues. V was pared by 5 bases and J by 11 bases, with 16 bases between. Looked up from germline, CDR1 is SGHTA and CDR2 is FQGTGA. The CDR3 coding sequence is TGTGCCAGCAGCCTAGGGGCGGCGGAAAAGCAGTTCTTC. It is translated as CASSLGAAEKQFF.

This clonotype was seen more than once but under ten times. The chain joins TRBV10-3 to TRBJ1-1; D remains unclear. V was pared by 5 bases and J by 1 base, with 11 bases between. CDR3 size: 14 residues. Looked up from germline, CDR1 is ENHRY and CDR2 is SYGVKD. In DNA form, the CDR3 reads TGTGCCATCAGTACCGAAGGAAGGAACACTGAAGCTTTCTTT. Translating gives CAISTEGRNTEAFF.

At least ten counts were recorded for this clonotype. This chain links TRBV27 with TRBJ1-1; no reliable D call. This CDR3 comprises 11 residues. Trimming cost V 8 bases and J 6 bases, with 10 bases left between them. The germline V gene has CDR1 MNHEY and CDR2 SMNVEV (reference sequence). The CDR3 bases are TGTGCCAGCGGCTTCGGGGCTGAAGCTTTCTTT. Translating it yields CASGFGAEAFF.

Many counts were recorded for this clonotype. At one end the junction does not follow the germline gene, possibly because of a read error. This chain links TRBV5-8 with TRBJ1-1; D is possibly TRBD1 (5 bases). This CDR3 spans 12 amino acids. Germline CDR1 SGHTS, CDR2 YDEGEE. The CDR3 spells CASSITGTGAFF. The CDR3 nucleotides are TGTGCCAGCAGCATCACGGGGACTGGAGCTTTCTTT.